The T cell receptor beta chain described here comes from a study of cytomegalovirus exposure and HLA in healthy donors (dated by TCRdb to about 2017). For context, the study as a whole: A later analysis indicated that the 130 or so validation repertoires were generated on the platform also employed for the roughly 650 repertoires of the first cohort. The study was designed to test whether signatures of past pathogen exposure could be identified by cataloging public T cell receptors. Besides the first cohort of approximately 710 subjects, a separate validation cohort made up of some 110 different subjects was used. To predict cytomegalovirus infection status, the study brought together high-throughput TCR immunosequencing, statistical association of individual TCRs with disease status, and machine learning.

What the authors observed across the whole study: All 120 or so repertoires were used to score co-occurrence in the validation cohort in a later analysis, because that analysis had no HLA typing for the cohort. A later analysis found that TCRs clustered in the first cohort also tended to co-occur in the approximately 120 validation repertoires, with approximately 95% of cluster scores above 0. The study listed 164 TCR beta chains as associated with cytomegalovirus. Across donors, most TCR sequences were observed very rarely, whereas some public TCRs were present in many individuals. In vitro tests confirmed that a few of the cytomegalovirus-associated TCR beta chains recognize cytomegalovirus antigens. The classifier was reported to diagnose cytomegalovirus status with high specificity and sensitivity in both the original and validation cohorts. It was suggested by the authors that the approach could potentially be generalized to other disease states and immunological phenotypes.

The library came from the immunoSEQ multiplex PCR assay. The paper's processing steps were these. A statistical classification framework was developed to diagnose cytomegalovirus status using the catalog of TCR beta chain sequences. Imported from immuneACCESS, the table was reduced by TCRdb to in-frame sequences with V and J called. These copies leave out some clones; in studies compared against another copy, an unresolved V gene accounts for under half, and the cause of the remainder is not known. Clone size and the V and J calls come from that table; the DNA yielded D and trimming. This sample has about 65,000 clones in its table, and 90% to 95% of those were observed once. The ten most abundant clones make up 4% to 5.5% of the sample. The CDR3 contains 14 residues, cysteine and phenylalanine counted. Only the CDR3 portion is preserved as DNA: 42 bases, with reading frame beginning at the first base. V is cut back by 1 base and J by 10 bases, with 7 bases in the junction unmatched. The germline V gene (reference sequence) specifies GTSNPN as CDR1 and SVGIG as CDR2.

As to this clone: The antigen it binds to is not known. Base qualities are not provided; no much larger clone lies one nucleotide away.

The donors were included in the validation cohort of 100 to 150 subjects, a group kept apart from the roughly 610-subject first cohort. In this chain, TRBV30 is recombined with TRBJ1-6, with TRBD1 matching 7 junction bases. The sample taken for sequencing was PBMCs. The TCR comes from a man aged 18 to 30 in good health and CMV-seropositive. The bases are TGTGCCTGGAGTGAGACGACAGGGAGGTCACCCCTCCACTTT. This translates into CAWSETTGRSPLHF.